This T cell receptor beta chain was recovered during a study of cytomegalovirus exposure and HLA in healthy donors. On the study more broadly: An early data release held some 85 million unique TCRs from HLA-typed donors.

Study results and limitations: What TCR beta sequences reportedly achieved was accurate prediction of HLA-A and HLA-B alleles in most subjects.

Regarding donors, all were healthy bone marrow donors. J was trimmed by 7 bases and V by 0 bases; bases with no gene match: 8. Germline lookup yields CDR1 LNHNV and CDR2 YYDKDF (reference sequence). CDR3 length: 15 amino acids. This clone was observed a single time. The antigen remains unidentified. Vbeta (60) and Jbeta (13) primers were used in the PCR. The data were produced by immunoSEQ multiplex PCR, yet TCRdb's version contains in-frame clones alone and is incomplete. The sample holds 100,000 to 150,000 clones, 60% to 85% seen once. The chain is built from TRBV15 and TRBJ1-2; 7 nucleotides match TRBD1. Sequenced: PBMCs. The TCR comes from a woman aged 40 to 50 in good health and CMV-seropositive. CDR3 coding DNA: TGTGCCACCAGCAGAGACCGACAGGGAAGGGGTGGCTACACCTTC. Its protein is CATSRDRQGRGGYTF.